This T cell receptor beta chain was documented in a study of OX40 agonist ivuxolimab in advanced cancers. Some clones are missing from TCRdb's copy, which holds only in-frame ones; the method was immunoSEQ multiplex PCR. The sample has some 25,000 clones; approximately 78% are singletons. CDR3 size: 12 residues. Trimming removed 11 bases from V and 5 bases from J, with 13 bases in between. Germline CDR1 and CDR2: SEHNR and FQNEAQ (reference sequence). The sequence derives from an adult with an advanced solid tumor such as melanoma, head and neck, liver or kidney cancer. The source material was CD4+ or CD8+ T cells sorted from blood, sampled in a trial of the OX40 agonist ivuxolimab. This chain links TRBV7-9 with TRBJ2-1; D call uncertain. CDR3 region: CAWPLVHNEQFF. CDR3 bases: TGTGCCTGGCCCCTAGTCCACAATGAGCAGTTCTTC.